This T cell receptor beta chain was documented in a study of T cell repertoires in cytomegalovirus infection. Study background: Based on public TCR beta signatures, there were indications of CMV infection and of a matching HLA type. Overall study findings and caveats: CMV-specific TCR beta clonotypes restricted by HLA-C were the ones dominating the ex vivo response. Carriers of CMV plus the relevant HLA were identified by cumulative public TCR beta family frequency.

In this sample, this clonotype turned up many times. Its antigen is not identified. The germline V gene has CDR1 SGHTA and CDR2 FQGNSA. Trimming shortened V by 5 bases and J by 5 bases, and 12 bases separated the two germline ends. There are 13 residues in the CDR3. TCRdb reprocessed the reads via MiXCR and lists one record per CDR3 protein. The data hold just under 550,000 distinct CDR3 sequences, with around 27% observed a single time. This chain links TRBV7-2 with TRBJ2-5; perhaps TRBD2 as D (5 bases). The material sequenced was PBMCs. The receptor's source is a human donor in good health (CMV status not recorded). Some clones in this sample may be carry-over from other donors' samples. In DNA form, the CDR3 reads TGTGCCAGCAGCGCGAGGGCGAGGGAGACCCAGTACTTC. Residues: CASSARARETQYF.